The next 9 T cell receptor beta chains were all read from a single sample in a study of cytomegalovirus exposure and HLA in healthy donors (dated by TCRdb to 2017 to 2019). The library relied on the immunoSEQ multiplex PCR assay. The multiplex PCR relied on a mix of 60 forward primers for TCR Vbeta segments and 13 reverse primers for TCR Jbeta segments. Here the immuneACCESS table is served through TCRdb, limited to in-frame sequences with V and J called. Missing clones are a known gap in these copies; in checked studies unresolved V genes cover under half, and the rest lacks a known reason. Per the sample table, the count is fewer than 110,000 clones. The ten largest clones add up to approximately 3.5% of the sample. Sequencing used PBMCs. The source of these receptors is a man aged 40-55 years in good health and CMV-seronegative.

This chain joins TRBV28 and TRBJ2-7; 9 positions agree with TRBD1. CDR1 and CDR2 from the germline V gene are MDHEN and SYDVKM. CDR3 length equals 14 residues. J lost 5 bases, V lost 6 bases, and 8 bases had no gene match. CDR3 bases: TGTGCCAGCAGACCGGGACAGGGAAGAAACGAGCAGTACTTC. It codes for CASRPGQGRNEQYF.

This sequence joins TRBV5-4 and TRBJ2-3; 8 nucleotides line up with TRBD2. The CDR3 has 16 amino acids. Germline CDR1 SGHNT, CDR2 YYREEE (reference sequence). Trimming took 1 base from V and 2 from J; bases not matched to a gene: 6. As DNA, the CDR3 is TGTGCCAGCAGCTTGTTAGCGGGATTTAACACAGATACGCAGTATTTT. Protein product: CASSLLAGFNTDTQYF.

In the case of this clone: Additional DNA sequences in this sample encode the identical CDR3. The chain links TRBV18 to TRBJ1-6; D remains ambiguous. This CDR3 comprises 15 residues. Germline loops: CDR1 KGHSH, CDR2 LQKENI. V lost 4 bases and J 0 bases, leaving 7 bases between the germline ends. CDR3 DNA: TGTGCCAGCTCACGAGGTAGCTCCTATAATTCACCCCTCCACTTT. This translates into CASSRGSSYNSPLHF.

The rearrangement uses TRBV9 and TRBJ2-7; weak D call: TRBD2 (6 bases). Deletions cut 0 bases from V and 3 bases from J, with 10 bases between. The CDR3 consists of 14 residues. Germline V gene sequence: CDR1 SGDLS, CDR2 YYNGEE. The CDR3 nucleotides are TGTGCCAGCAGCGTAGGATGGGGAGGCTACGAGCAGTACTTC. It specifies CASSVGWGGYEQYF. Filled out from reference TRBV9 and TRBJ2-7, the complete variable domain reads DSGVTQTPKHLITATGQRVTLRCSPRSGDLSVYWYQQSLDQGLQFLIQYYNGEERAKGNILERFSAQQFPDLHSELNLSSLELGDSALYFCASSVGWGGYEQYFGPGTRLTVT.

The chain is built from TRBV5-6 and TRBJ1-4, with D tentatively TRBD1 (5 bases). Germline-derived CDR1 and CDR2 are SGHDT and YYEEEE. The V and J ends lost 0 bases and 1 base respectively, with 7 bases between them. This CDR3 has 15 amino acids. The CDR3 loop is CASSLAGGTNEKLFF. DNA of the CDR3: TGTGCCAGCAGCTTGGCCGGGGGAACTAATGAAAAACTGTTTTTT. Based on the CDR3 plus reference TRBV5-6 and TRBJ1-4, the full variable domain is DAGVTQSPTHLIKTRGQQVTLRCSPKSGHDTVSWYQQALGQGPQFIFQYYEEEERQRGNFPDRFSGHQFPNYSSELNVNALLLGDSALYLCASSLAGGTNEKLFFGSGTQLSVL.

The chain combines TRBV14 with TRBJ1-2; the D gene is possibly TRBD1 (6 bases). This CDR3 is 14 amino acids long. Germline loops: CDR1 SGHDN, CDR2 FVKESK. Trimming cost V 4 bases and J 4 bases, with 13 bases left between them. The CDR3 nucleotides read TGTGCCAGCAGCCCCCGAAGGGGGGGCTATGGCTACACCTTC. Amino acid sequence: CASSPRRGGYGYTF.

A word on this clone: At one of its ends the junction is not consistent with the germline gene, which may arise from a read error. The chain uses TRBV18 and TRBJ1-5, with 9 nucleotides matching TRBD1. Germline assignment: CDR1 KGHSH and CDR2 LQKENI. The length of the CDR3 is 16 residues. CDR3 protein: CTSSQYGQGNPQPQHF. The CDR3 DNA reads as TGTACCAGCTCACAGTACGGACAGGGGAACCCTCAGCCCCAGCATTTT.

The V gene is TRBV27, the J gene TRBJ1-2; weak D call: TRBD1 (5 bases). The V end lost 4 bases, the J end lost 4 bases, and 13 bases lay between the germline ends. The length of the CDR3 is 14 residues. Germline CDR1 reads MNHEY; CDR2 reads SMNVEV (reference sequence). CDR3 protein: CASSYGGSGYGYTF. For the CDR3, the DNA is TGTGCCAGCAGTTACGGGGGGTCTGGCTATGGCTACACCTTC.

V gene TRBV18 combines with J gene TRBJ2-2; 10 bases fit TRBD2. This CDR3 has 16 amino acids. J gave up 5 bases and V 2 bases, and 5 bases lay outside the gene matches. Germline loops: CDR1 KGHSH, CDR2 LQKENI. The CDR3 region has the DNA TGTGCCAGCTCACCAGTAGCGGGAGGCCCAACCGGGGAGCTGTTTTTT. Translated: CASSPVAGGPTGELFF. The whole variable domain, filled in from reference TRBV18 and TRBJ2-2, reads NAGVMQNPRHLVRRRGQEARLRCSPMKGHSHVYWYRQLPEEGLKFMVYLQKENIIDESGMPKERFSAEFPKEGPSILRIQQVVRGDSAAYFCASSPVAGGPTGELFFGEGSRLTVL.